This T cell receptor beta chain was observed in a study of blood T cell repertoires in COVID-19. Germline V gene sequence: CDR1 SNHLY, CDR2 FYNNEI. Trimming removed 6 bases from V and 1 base from J; junction bases left unmatched: 7. This CDR3 comprises 16 residues. TCRdb's table, derived via immunoSEQ multiplex PCR, lists solely in-frame clones and lacks some. Found here are fewer than 250,000 clones, 83% of them singletons; the top ten hold about 2.7%. J is TRBJ1-5 and V is TRBV2, with 9 bases matching TRBD1. The TCR comes from a woman in her 40s with active or convalescent COVID-19. Material for sequencing was peripheral blood. The DNA for the CDR3 is TGTGCCAGCAGGGGGACAGGGATTCGGAGCAATCAGCCCCAGCATTTT. This codes for CASRGTGIRSNQPQHF.